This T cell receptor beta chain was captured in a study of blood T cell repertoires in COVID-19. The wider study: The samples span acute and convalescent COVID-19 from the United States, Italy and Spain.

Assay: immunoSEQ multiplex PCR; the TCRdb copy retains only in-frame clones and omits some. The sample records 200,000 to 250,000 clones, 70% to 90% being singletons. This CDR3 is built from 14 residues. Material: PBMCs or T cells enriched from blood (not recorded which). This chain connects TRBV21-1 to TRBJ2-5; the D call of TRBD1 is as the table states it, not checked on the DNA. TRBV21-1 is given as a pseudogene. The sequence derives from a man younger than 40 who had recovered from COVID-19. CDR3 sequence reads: CASSNPGQQETQYF. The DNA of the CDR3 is TGTGCCAGCAGCAACCCGGGACAGCAAGAGACCCAGTACTTC.